What follows are 28 T cell receptor beta chains derived from one specimen sequenced in a study of blood T cell repertoires in COVID-19. Clones were read by immunoSEQ multiplex PCR, and TCRdb kept only the in-frame ones, dropping some. Here the sample spans some 400,000 clones, over 75% being singletons. The sample comprised PBMCs or T cells enriched from blood (not recorded which). These receptors were obtained from a man aged 30 to 45 who had recovered from COVID-19.

The V and J genes are TRBV6-5 and TRBJ1-3; D not certain. The CDR3 consists of 16 residues. CDR1 MNHEY and CDR2 SVGAGI come from the germline V gene. Trimming left V 2 bases short and J 0 bases short, with 11 bases between. The CDR3: CASSYAAGSSGNTIYF. For the CDR3, the DNA is TGTGCCAGCAGTTACGCGGCGGGGAGCTCTGGAAACACCATATATTTT.

V and J are TRBV7-9 and TRBJ2-2; 10 positions match TRBD1. The CDR3 consists of 16 residues. V shed 5 bases, J shed 6 bases, and the junction held 9 bases outside the gene matches. Germline CDR1 SEHNR, CDR2 FQNEAQ (reference sequence). CDR3 residues: CASSRHTGTGAGELFF. The CDR3 DNA reads as TGTGCCAGCAGCCGCCATACCGGGACAGGGGCCGGGGAGCTGTTTTTT.

The CDR3 here is CAWSKQGAYGYTF. The CDR3 bases are TGTGCCTGGAGTAAACAGGGGGCCTATGGCTACACCTTC. The chain joins TRBV30 to TRBJ1-2; 9 bases match TRBD1. The CDR3 contains 13 residues. Trimming removed 2 bases from V and 4 bases from J; junction bases left unmatched: 2. Germline assignment: CDR1 GTSNPN and CDR2 SVGIG (reference sequence).

This chain uses TRBV4-3 with TRBJ1-1; 8 bases match TRBD1. The CDR3 consists of 15 residues. Losses at the gene ends were 3 bases for V and 5 bases for J; bases not matched to a gene: 8. Germline V lookup: CDR1 LGHNA, CDR2 YSLEER. The CDR3 bases are TGCGCCAGCAGCCAGGGCGGACAGGGTTCAACTGAAGCTTTCTTT. It yields the protein CASSQGGQGSTEAFF.

The V call is TRBV4-2, the J call TRBJ2-7; 8 bases agree with TRBD1. The V gene's germline CDR1 is LGHNA and CDR2 YNFKEQ. V lost 3 bases to trimming and J lost 4 bases; unmatched junction nucleotides: 8. The CDR3 loop spans 15 amino acids. CDR3 sequence reads: CASSQDRASLYEQYF. The CDR3 DNA sequence: TGTGCCAGCAGCCAGGACAGGGCGAGTCTGTACGAGCAGTACTTC.

The gene calls are TRBV24-1 and TRBJ2-7; TRBD1 is a possible D gene (5 bases). Germline assignment: CDR1 KGHDR and CDR2 SFDVKD. The CDR3 extends over 14 amino acids. V gave up 8 bases and J gave up 0 bases, with 13 bases separating them. For the CDR3, the DNA is TGTGCCACCACCCCCGACAGAGACTCCTACGAGCAGTACTTC. Its translation is CATTPDRDSYEQYF.

The rearrangement links TRBV18 to TRBJ1-1; 9 bases match TRBD1. This CDR3 region has 14 residues. J lost 6 bases, V lost 3 bases, and 5 bases had no gene match. Germline V CDR1 and CDR2: KGHSH, LQKENI. CDR3 loop: CASSPRQGGPEAFF. In nucleotides, the CDR3 is TGTGCCAGCTCACCGCGACAGGGGGGCCCTGAAGCTTTCTTT.

The V and J genes are TRBV6-5 and TRBJ2-3; D uncertain. Trimming took off 4 bases at V and 0 bases at J, with 11 bases between the two ends. Germline V lookup: CDR1 MNHEY, CDR2 SVGAGI. This CDR3 contains 15 residues. CDR3 protein: CASSSTSLSTDTQYF. For the CDR3, the DNA is TGTGCCAGCAGTTCGACATCCCTTAGCACAGATACGCAGTATTTT.

The rearrangement uses TRBV6-2 or TRBV6-3 and TRBJ1-2; D gene uncertain. Trimming pared 5 bases from V and 6 bases from J, leaving 10 bases between. The V gene's germline CDR1 is MNHEY and CDR2 SVGEGT. The CDR3 contains 12 residues. In DNA, the CDR3 is TGTGCCAGCAGTCAAGGAGGAGATGGCTACACCTTC. Its translation: CASSQGGDGYTF.

The chain carries TRBV7-6 and TRBJ2-2; D is possibly TRBD2 (6 bases). This CDR3 spans 18 amino acids. V was clipped by 5 bases and J by 0 bases, with 19 bases between them. Germline V lookup: CDR1 SGHVS, CDR2 FNYEAQ. The CDR3 DNA reads as TGTGCCAGCAGCAATTCCCTGCTTCGGGGGACGAACACCGGGGAGCTGTTTTTT. Amino acid sequence: CASSNSLLRGTNTGELFF.

This chain connects TRBV6-5 to TRBJ1-5, with 7 bases that match TRBD1. Looked up from germline, CDR1 is MNHEY and CDR2 is SVGAGI. This CDR3 has 12 amino acids. J was trimmed by 9 bases and V by 6 bases; bases with no gene match: 5. The CDR3, as DNA: TGTGCCAGCAGCACAGGGGAGCGGCCCCAGCATTTT. Translating gives CASSTGERPQHF.

The rearrangement joins TRBV7-9 to TRBJ1-5; possible D gene TRBD1, 5 bases. V lost 8 bases, J lost 2 bases, and 13 bases lay in between. Germline CDR1 SEHNR, CDR2 FQNEAQ (reference sequence). This CDR3 spans 14 amino acids. The CDR3: CASGSPGGNQPQHF. CDR3 nucleotides: TGTGCCAGCGGGTCCCCGGGGGGCAATCAGCCCCAGCATTTT.

This clone turned up a few times. CDR3 residues: CASSATGTGDEQYF. CDR3 bases: TGTGCCAGCAGCGCAACCGGGACAGGGGACGAGCAGTACTTC. The chain links TRBV13 to TRBJ2-7; TRBD1 aligns across 10 bases. The germline V gene has CDR1 PRHDT and CDR2 FYEKMQ (reference sequence). This CDR3 has 14 amino acids. The V segment lost 5 bases and the J segment 5 bases; nucleotides outside the gene matches: 6. The variable domain in full, with the rest retrieved from reference TRBV13 and TRBJ2-7, is AAGVIQSPRHLIKEKRETATLKCYPIPRHDTVYWYQQGPGQDPQFLISFYEKMQSDKGSIPDRFSAQQFSDYHSELNMSSLELGDSALYFCASSATGTGDEQYFGPGTRLTVT.

This chain connects TRBV19 to TRBJ1-2; 12 bases map to TRBD1. There are 14 residues in the CDR3. Germline V gene data show CDR1 as LNHDA and CDR2 as SQIVND (reference sequence). Germline trimming cut 4 bases from V and 6 bases from J; bases unmatched to any gene: 3. The CDR3 region has the DNA TGTGCCAGTAGTACCGGGACAGGGGGCCATGGCTACACCTTC. It is translated as CASSTGTGGHGYTF.

The chain recombines TRBV6-5 with TRBJ1-1; no firm D call. The CDR3 covers 13 residues. Deletions cut 6 bases from V and 1 base from J, with 9 bases between. Germline loops: CDR1 MNHEY, CDR2 SVGAGI. The CDR3 DNA sequence: TGTGCCAGCAGCCACAGAGAGAACACTGAAGCTTTCTTT. Residues: CASSHRENTEAFF.

This chain links TRBV29-1 with TRBJ1-3, with a possible D match to TRBD1 (5 bases). Between the trimmed V and J ends, which lost 6 bases and 0 bases, there was a span of 12 bases. CDR3 length equals 14 residues. Germline assignment: CDR1 SQVTM and CDR2 ANQGSEA. In DNA, the CDR3 is TGCAGCGTGACAGTGGTCAGCTCTGGAAACACCATATATTTT. Its translation: CSVTVVSSGNTIYF.

This clone appeared a single time. This sequence joins TRBV11-2 and TRBJ2-5; D ambiguous. The CDR3 runs to 13 residues. V was pared by 0 bases and J by 2 bases, with 4 bases between. CDR1 and CDR2 from the germline V gene are SGHAT and FQNNGV. The CDR3 loop is CASSLDHQETQYF. CDR3 sequence (DNA): TGTGCCAGCAGCTTAGATCATCAAGAGACCCAGTACTTC. The full variable domain, in which reference TRBV11-2 and TRBJ2-5 provide the parts outside the CDR3, is EAGVAQSPRYKIIEKRQSVAFWCNPISGHATLYWYQQILGQGPKLLIQFQNNGVVDDSQLPKDRFSAERLKGVDSTLKIQPAKLEDSAVYLCASSLDHQETQYFGPGTRLLVL.

In this sample, this clone turned up a few times. The chain links TRBV3-1 (or the pseudogene TRBV3-2) to TRBJ2-2, with D perhaps matching TRBD1 (5 bases). The V gene's germline CDR1 is LGHDT and CDR2 YNNKEL (reference sequence). Between the trimmed V and J ends, which lost 3 bases and 1 base, there was a span of 12 bases. The CDR3 spans 16 residues. CDR3 nucleotides: TGTGCCAGCAGCCATTCCGACAGATTGAACACCGGGGAGCTGTTTTTT. Protein sequence: CASSHSDRLNTGELFF.

This chain connects TRBV5-4 to TRBJ2-7; D possibly corresponds to TRBD1 (5 bases). CDR3 length: 15 amino acids. Germline CDR1 reads SGHNT; CDR2 reads YYREEE (reference sequence). V gave up 0 bases and J gave up 0 bases, with 10 bases separating them. DNA of the CDR3: TGTGCCAGCAGCTTGGCACAGGAGAGCTCCTACGAGCAGTACTTC. Its protein is CASSLAQESSYEQYF.

The chain employs TRBV10-1 and TRBJ1-2; D is ambiguous. The germline gives CDR1 WNHNN, CDR2 SYGVQD (reference sequence). Between the trimmed V and J ends, which lost 5 bases and 0 bases, there was a span of 13 bases. The CDR3 loop spans 15 amino acids. The CDR3 reads CASSSRLAANYGYTF. The CDR3 DNA reads as TGCGCCAGCAGTTCTCGGTTGGCGGCTAACTATGGCTACACCTTC.

The chain is built from TRBV24-1 and TRBJ2-5; D perhaps matches TRBD2 (6 bases). The V and J ends lost 4 bases and 5 bases respectively, with 13 bases between them. The CDR3 length is 14 residues. CDR1 KGHDR and CDR2 SFDVKD come from the germline V gene. CDR3 DNA sequence: TGTGCCACCAGTGAGGGCGCGGGGAGGGAGACCCAGTACTTC. Protein: CATSEGAGRETQYF.

The V and J genes are TRBV3-1 (or the pseudogene TRBV3-2) and TRBJ1-1; TRBD1 matches at 8 bases. The CDR3 covers 15 residues. Germline CDR1 LGHDT, CDR2 YNNKEL (reference sequence). V gave up 1 base and J gave up 8 bases; unmatched junction bases: 9. In nucleotides, the CDR3 is TGTGCCAGCAGCCAAGCTACAGGGGGTCGATTCGAAGCTTTCTTT. Its protein is CASSQATGGRFEAFF.

The V and J genes are TRBV7-7 and TRBJ1-4; D possibly corresponds to TRBD1 (5 bases). CDR1 is SSHAT and CDR2 is FNYEAQ in the germline V gene (reference sequence). Trimming removed 3 bases from V and 15 bases from J, with 17 bases in between. The CDR3 length is 13 residues. Here the CDR3 DNA reads TGTGCCAGCAGCTTTTGGGGCCGACGTATGGTGTTTTTT. This gives the protein CASSFWGRRMVFF.

V and J are TRBV18 and TRBJ1-1, with unresolved D. Trimming shortened V by 3 bases and J by 1 base, and 12 bases separated the two germline ends. Germline CDR1 and CDR2: KGHSH and LQKENI. The CDR3 covers 15 residues. This chain's CDR3 is CASSPPTRGNTEAFF. CDR3 nucleotide sequence: TGTGCCAGCTCACCCCCTACACGGGGGAACACTGAAGCTTTCTTT.

In regard to this clone: One end of the junction fails to match germline, which may point to a read error. J is TRBJ1-5 and V is TRBV12-3 or TRBV12-4; a possible D gene is TRBD1 (5 bases). The CDR3 is made up of 13 amino acids. The CDR3 DNA reads TGTGCCAGCAGCCCGGGGGGGAATCGGCCCCAGCATTTT. Its translation: CASSPGGNRPQHF.

The chain links TRBV5-4 to TRBJ1-4; 7 bases are a match to TRBD1. Losses at the gene ends were 4 bases for V and 0 bases for J; bases not matched to a gene: 3. This CDR3 has 15 residues. CDR1 SGHNT and CDR2 YYREEE come from the germline V gene (reference sequence). The CDR3 region has the DNA TGTGCCAGCAGCCAGGGGGGTGCAACTAATGAAAAACTGTTTTTT. This translates into CASSQGGATNEKLFF.

V is TRBV10-3 and J is TRBJ1-2; 9 nucleotides align to TRBD1. V gave up 3 bases and J gave up 13 bases; unmatched junction bases: 6. CDR1 is ENHRY, CDR2 SYGVKD, per germline. There are 12 residues in the CDR3. The CDR3 coding sequence is TGTGCCATCAGTGACCTGGGACAGGGAGGCACCTTC. Translation: CAISDLGQGGTF.

This chain links TRBV3-1 (or the pseudogene TRBV3-2) with TRBJ1-2; TRBD1 aligns across 8 bases. This CDR3 contains 15 residues. J lost 8 bases, V lost 2 bases, and 10 bases had no gene match. Germline values: CDR1 LGHDT, CDR2 YNNKEL (reference sequence). DNA of the CDR3: TGTGCCAGCAGCCAACCCGACAGGGGAGTCATGGGCTACACCTTC. Translating it yields CASSQPDRGVMGYTF.